The next 28 T cell receptor beta chains were all read from a single sample in a study of control samples from healthy donors and cancer patients. Some clones are missing from TCRdb's copy, which holds only in-frame ones; the method was immunoSEQ multiplex PCR. The sample holds about 110,000 clones, over 75% seen once. The source material was PBMCs. These receptors came from a woman aged 55-69 years with lung cancer.

The gene calls are TRBV7-2 and TRBJ1-5, with D tentatively TRBD1 (5 bases). The germline V and J ends were trimmed by 1 base and 5 bases, with 9 bases remaining between them. The CDR3 sequence is 14 residues long. CDR1 SGHTA and CDR2 FQGNSA come from the germline V gene. The DNA for the CDR3 is TGTGCCAGCAGCTTAGAGGGGAGGGATCAGCCCCAGCATTTT. It translates to CASSLEGRDQPQHF.

On this clone: Other DNA sequences within the sample encode an identical CDR3. The V call is TRBV6-5, the J call TRBJ1-1, with D possibly matching TRBD1 (6 bases). The CDR3 sequence is 15 residues long. V dropped 0 bases and J dropped 3 bases, with 11 bases sitting between them. Germline values: CDR1 MNHEY, CDR2 SVGAGI. CDR3 DNA sequence: TGTGCCAGCAGTTACTCACGGGGGCAAGACACTGAAGCTTTCTTT. Protein product: CASSYSRGQDTEAFF.

This clone came up once. This chain links TRBV12-2 with TRBJ2-2; TRBD1 is taken as the D call from the table, unchecked against the DNA. TRBV12-2 is flagged as a pseudogene. This CDR3 has 17 amino acids. The CDR3 is CASRLALGASLPGELFF. CDR3 bases: TGTGCAAGTCGCTTAGCATTAGGGGCTAGTCTGCCCGGGGAGCTGTTTTTT.

This sequence joins TRBV14 and TRBJ1-2, with 7 nucleotides matching TRBD1. This CDR3 is 16 amino acids long. Trimming at V came to 4 bases and at J to 4 bases, leaving 12 bases not matched to a gene. Germline V gives CDR1 SGHDN, CDR2 FVKESK. As DNA, the CDR3 is TGTGCCAGCAGCCGAATAGGACAGGAGCTCTCCTATGGCTACACCTTC. This gives the protein CASSRIGQELSYGYTF.

The rearrangement uses TRBV5-1 and TRBJ1-1, with D possibly being TRBD1 (5 bases). With 2 bases removed from V and 2 bases from J, the gap between germline ends came to 10 bases. The length of the CDR3 is 14 residues. Germline V gene sequence: CDR1 SGHRS, CDR2 YFSETQ. The CDR3 loop reads CASSFYRTNTEAFF. Written as DNA, the CDR3 is TGCGCCAGCAGCTTCTACCGGACAAACACTGAAGCTTTCTTT.

The V and J genes are TRBV19 and TRBJ1-2; the D is unclear. The germline CDR1 and CDR2 sequences are LNHDA and SQIVND (reference sequence). This CDR3 comprises 14 residues. Trimming stripped 4 bases from V and 7 bases from J, with 16 bases between. The CDR3: CASSTSDTTGGYTF. The DNA for the CDR3 is TGTGCCAGTAGTACCTCTGACACCACCGGTGGCTACACCTTC.

The V and J genes are TRBV3-1 (or the pseudogene TRBV3-2) and TRBJ1-6, with TRBD1 as a possible D gene (5 bases). CDR1 is LGHDT, CDR2 YNNKEL, per germline (reference sequence). The CDR3 is 16 amino acids. Deletions cut 1 base from V and 8 bases from J, with 15 bases between. The CDR3 region has the DNA TGTGCCAGCAGCCAAGGGCCGCCACAAGGGGATTCACCCCTCCACTTT. It is translated as CASSQGPPQGDSPLHF.

This chain connects TRBV9 to TRBJ2-1, with 8 bases that match TRBD2. CDR1 is SGDLS, CDR2 YYNGEE, per germline. Germline trimming cut 3 bases from V and 0 bases from J; bases unmatched to any gene: 5. This CDR3 contains 16 residues. Written as DNA, the CDR3 is TGTGCCAGCAGCGCTAGCGGGTCCAGCTCCTACAATGAGCAGTTCTTC. As protein: CASSASGSSSYNEQFF.

The chain has TRBV11-3 and TRBJ1-2; D gene uncertain. Germline CDR1 and CDR2: SGHNT and YENEEA. CDR3 length equals 13 residues. Trimming cost V 5 bases and J 4 bases, with 11 bases left between them. The CDR3 loop reads CASSPGKAYGYTF. Written as DNA, the CDR3 is TGTGCCAGCAGCCCTGGGAAGGCCTATGGCTACACCTTC.

This sequence joins TRBV19 and TRBJ1-1; TRBD1 matches at 10 bases. The germline CDR1 and CDR2 sequences are LNHDA and SQIVND (reference sequence). The length of the CDR3 is 15 residues. V lost 8 bases to trimming and J lost 4 bases; unmatched junction nucleotides: 10. The CDR3 region has the DNA TGTGCCAGTTATGTGGGACAGGGGTCTGTCACTGAAGCTTTCTTT. As protein: CASYVGQGSVTEAFF. Full variable domain (remainder filled in from reference TRBV19 and TRBJ1-1): DGGITQSPKYLFRKEGQNVTLSCEQNLNHDAMYWYRQDPGQGLRLIYYSQIVNDFQKGDIAEGYSVSREKKESFPLTVTSAQKNPTAFYLCASYVGQGSVTEAFFGQGTRLTVV.

This clone was seen a handful of times. This chain joins TRBV29-1 and TRBJ2-7; 9 nucleotides line up with TRBD1. This CDR3 has 13 amino acids. V gave up 4 bases and J gave up 0 bases; unmatched junction bases: 1. Germline V gene data show CDR1 as SQVTM and CDR2 as ANQGSEA. CDR3 in DNA: TGCAGCGTTGTGGACAGGGGCTCCTACGAGCAGTACTTC. Amino acids: CSVVDRGSYEQYF.

V usage is TRBV7-9 and J usage is TRBJ1-1; weak D call: TRBD1 (5 bases). Trimming removed 2 bases from V and 5 bases from J, with 12 bases in between. CDR1 and CDR2 (germline): SEHNR, FQNEAQ (reference sequence). The CDR3 covers 14 residues. CDR3 in DNA: TGTGCCAGCAGCTTATTGCAGGGCGAGACTGAAGCTTTCTTT. This gives the protein CASSLLQGETEAFF.

V gene TRBV9 combines with J gene TRBJ2-1, with TRBD2 matching over 7 bases. The ends lost 0 bases at V and 5 bases at J; junction bases unmatched: 5. The CDR3 has 15 residues. Germline CDR1 is SGDLS and CDR2 is YYNGEE. Written as DNA, the CDR3 is TGTGCCAGCAGCGTAGCTGGACGGGAGGACAATGAGCAGTTCTTC. Its translation: CASSVAGREDNEQFF.

V and J are TRBV7-9 and TRBJ2-1; D not resolved. V shed 5 bases and J shed 3 bases, with 17 bases lying between them. This CDR3 region has 16 residues. Germline CDR1 and CDR2: SEHNR and FQNEAQ (reference sequence). The CDR3, as DNA: TGTGCCAGCAGCCCCAACCGTAAGGTCTACTACAATGAGCAGTTCTTC. It translates to CASSPNRKVYYNEQFF.

This chain joins TRBV14 and TRBJ1-1; unclear D gene. CDR3 length: 14 amino acids. Germline CDR1 and CDR2: SGHDN and FVKESK. Trimming removed 0 bases from V and 4 bases from J, with 9 bases in between. The DNA of the CDR3 is TGTGCCAGCAGCCAAGATCGACGGGGCACTGAAGCTTTCTTT. Protein sequence: CASSQDRRGTEAFF.

The V gene is TRBV6-6, the J gene TRBJ1-2; D is uncertain. Trimming stripped 4 bases from V and 4 bases from J, with 16 bases between. The CDR3 runs to 15 residues. The germline V gene has CDR1 MNHNY and CDR2 SVGAGI (reference sequence). The CDR3 is CASSSPESPPYGYTF. The CDR3 coding sequence is TGTGCCAGCAGTTCTCCAGAGTCACCCCCCTATGGCTACACCTTC.

The chain joins TRBV18 to TRBJ1-6; 8 nucleotides match TRBD1. The CDR3 runs to 15 residues. Germline V CDR1 and CDR2: KGHSH, LQKENI. The V segment lost 3 bases and the J segment 5 bases; nucleotides outside the gene matches: 3. The CDR3 nucleotides are TGTGCCAGCTCACCGGGACAGGTGGATAATTCACCCCTCCACTTT. This codes for CASSPGQVDNSPLHF.

Comment on this clone: The sample contains more than one DNA sequence encoding this CDR3. This chain connects TRBV5-1 to TRBJ2-2; D gene ambiguous. Deletions cut 0 bases from V and 1 base from J, with 1 base between. The CDR3 runs 13 residues. Germline V gene sequence: CDR1 SGHRS, CDR2 YFSETQ. The CDR3 sequence: CASSLGNTGELFF. The CDR3 region has the DNA TGCGCCAGCAGCTTGGGGAACACCGGGGAGCTGTTTTTT.

The J gene is TRBJ1-6, the V gene TRBV5-1; 10 positions match TRBD1. The trim removed 0 bases at V and 10 bases at J, leaving 7 bases unmatched. The CDR3 has 16 residues. In germline, CDR1 is SGHRS, CDR2 YFSETQ. The CDR3 spells CASSLGQGATESPLHF. The CDR3 bases are TGCGCCAGCAGCTTGGGACAGGGGGCAACTGAATCACCCCTCCACTTT.

The chain uses TRBV11-2 and TRBJ2-3, with TRBD2 matching 8 bases. The trim removed 6 bases at V and 13 bases at J, leaving 12 bases unmatched. There are 13 residues in the CDR3. Germline V gene sequence: CDR1 SGHAT, CDR2 FQNNGV. The CDR3 is CASSRSGSPIEYF. CDR3 sequence (DNA): TGTGCCAGCAGTAGAAGCGGGAGCCCAATAGAGTATTTT.

In the case of this clone: One junction end does not reproduce the germline sequence, and a read error may be involved. The chain carries TRBV2 and TRBJ2-1; D gene uncertain. Germline lookup yields CDR1 SNHLY and CDR2 FYNNEI. This CDR3 is 10 amino acids long. CDR3 residues: CASSERTVVF. The DNA for the CDR3 is TGTGCCAGCAGTGAACGAACCGTGGTCTTC.

The rearrangement joins TRBV5-1 to TRBJ2-7; D is uncertain. Germline V gene lookup returns CDR1 SGHRS and CDR2 YFSETQ. V shed 0 bases and J shed 4 bases, with 14 bases lying between them. The CDR3 is made up of 15 amino acids. The CDR3: CASSLGPGLDYEQYF. The CDR3 DNA follows: TGCGCCAGCAGCTTGGGGCCGGGCCTAGATTACGAGCAGTACTTC.

The J gene is TRBJ2-3, the V gene TRBV11-3; D is ambiguous. CDR1 and CDR2 from the germline V gene are SGHNT and YENEEA. Trimming took 3 bases from V and 2 from J, leaving 3 bases between them. The CDR3 spans 12 residues. The CDR3 here is CASSFATDTQYF. The DNA for the CDR3 is TGTGCCAGCAGCTTCGCCACAGATACGCAGTATTTT.

This chain links TRBV6-5 with TRBJ2-7; D ambiguous. V shed 2 bases and J shed 5 bases, with 7 bases lying between them. From germline, CDR1 is MNHEY and CDR2 SVGAGI. CDR3 size: 12 residues. The CDR3 coding sequence is TGTGCCAGCAGTTACGGGTGGGACGAGCAGTACTTC. It encodes CASSYGWDEQYF.

This chain links TRBV30 with TRBJ2-7; no reliable D call. Germline V gene data show CDR1 as GTSNPN and CDR2 as SVGIG (reference sequence). CDR3 length: 11 residues. Trimming shortened V by 2 bases and J by 1 base, and 3 bases separated the two germline ends. CDR3 region: CAWSTSYEQYF. CDR3 DNA sequence: TGTGCCTGGAGTACGTCCTACGAGCAGTACTTC.

Only one count was recorded for this clone. The V call is TRBV18, the J call TRBJ2-1; D perhaps matches TRBD2 (6 bases). The V gene lost 6 bases and the J gene lost 5 bases, with 14 bases spanning the gap. Germline V gene lookup returns CDR1 KGHSH and CDR2 LQKENI. The CDR3 loop spans 14 amino acids. CDR3 coding DNA: TGTGCCAGCTCCCCCGGGACTGGAAACAATGAGCAGTTCTTC. Its protein is CASSPGTGNNEQFF.

The chain employs TRBV5-4 and TRBJ1-4, with D perhaps TRBD1 (6 bases). This CDR3 contains 14 residues. Germline V gene data show CDR1 as SGHNT and CDR2 as YYREEE (reference sequence). Trimming took off 5 bases at V and 1 base at J, with 9 bases between the two ends. For the CDR3, the DNA is TGTGCCAGCAGTATACAGGGAACTAATGAAAAACTGTTTTTT. The encoded protein is CASSIQGTNEKLFF.

The rearrangement links TRBV6-1 to TRBJ2-2, with TRBD2 identical over 11 bases. CDR1 is MNHNS and CDR2 is SASEGT in the germline V gene. The CDR3 spans 15 residues. After removal of 0 bases from V and 6 bases from J, the junction contained 0 bases not matched to a gene. The CDR3: CASSEASGGAGELFF. The CDR3 DNA reads as TGTGCCAGCAGTGAAGCTAGCGGGGGGGCCGGGGAGCTGTTTTTT.